The clone carrying this T cell receptor (beta chain) was seen at least ten times. Its antigen remains unknown. TCRdb recomputed calls from the RACE reads with MiXCR, one row per CDR3 protein. The sample includes about 360,000 distinct CDR3 sequences, approximately 6.3% of them seen just once. The V gene's germline CDR1 is SGHTA and CDR2 FQGNSA. The CDR3 has 13 residues. The V end lost 1 base, the J end lost 6 bases, and 8 bases lay between the germline ends. Time point indicated: patch test 1, 2 weeks after DPC sensitization. Treatment meaning: therapeutic diphenylcyclopropenone sensitization with weekly scalp DPC. This entry is derived from a study of human T cells and chemical hapten exposure. General observations from the study: Counts of expanded TCRs (at PT1) showed a positive correlation with patch test score.

The sequenced sample was whole blood, obtained in connection with sensitization to the hapten diphenylcyclopropenone (DPC). This TCR came from a woman between 18 and 29 years old with alopecia areata. Some clones in this sample may be carry-over from other donors' samples. V gene TRBV7-2 combines with J gene TRBJ2-3; D is tentatively TRBD1 or TRBD2 (6 bases each). The CDR3 bases are TGTGCCAGCAGCTTAGTAGGGGGGGATACGCAGTATTTT. It translates to CASSLVGGDTQYF.